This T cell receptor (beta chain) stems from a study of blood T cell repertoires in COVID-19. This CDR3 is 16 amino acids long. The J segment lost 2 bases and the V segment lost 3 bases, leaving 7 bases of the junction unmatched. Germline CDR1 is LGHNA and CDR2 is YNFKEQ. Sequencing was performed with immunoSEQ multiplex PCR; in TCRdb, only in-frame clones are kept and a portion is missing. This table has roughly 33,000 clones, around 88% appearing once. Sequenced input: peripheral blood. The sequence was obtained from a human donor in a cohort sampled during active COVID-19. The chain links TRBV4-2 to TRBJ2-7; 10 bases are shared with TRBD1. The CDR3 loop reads CASSHAGTGATYEQYF. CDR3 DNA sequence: TGTGCCAGCAGCCACGCGGGGACAGGGGCTACCTACGAGCAGTACTTC.